The 8 T cell receptor beta chains listed next were all sequenced from one sample in a study of response to subunit inactivated influenza vaccine. TCRdb re-called the RT-PCR reads through MiXCR, storing one row per CDR3 protein. The repertoire holds approximately 490,000 distinct CDR3 sequences, with 7.2% as singletons. Material: PBMCs from blood, obtained roughly 24 months after vaccination. These receptor sequences come from a man aged 45-69 years who received an inactivated influenza vaccine.

This clonotype was seen ten or more times. The V and J genes are TRBV12-3 or TRBV12-4 and TRBJ2-5; D may match TRBD1 or TRBD2 (5 bases each). CDR3 length: 15 residues. V was clipped by 5 bases and J by 4 bases, with 17 bases between them. The CDR3 sequence is CASSPADTLAETQYF. Here the CDR3 DNA reads TGTGCCAGCAGTCCAGCGGACACATTGGCAGAGACCCAGTACTTC.

V is TRBV6-5 and J is TRBJ1-6, with a weak D call TRBD1 (6 bases). The germline CDR1 and CDR2 sequences are MNHEY and SVGAGI. Trimming shortened V by 4 bases and J by 7 bases, and 17 bases separated the two germline ends. The CDR3 spans 16 residues. This CDR3 is CASSFLPGQRNSPLHF. The CDR3 region has the DNA TGTGCCAGCAGTTTCCTTCCGGGACAAAGAAATTCACCCCTCCACTTT.

This clonotype was recorded at least ten times. The CDR3 loop is CASSPRDGRNTGELFF. CDR3 nucleotides: TGTGCCAGCAGCCCGCGGGACGGAAGAAACACCGGGGAGCTGTTTTTT. The gene calls are TRBV7-2 and TRBJ2-2; the D gene is possibly TRBD2 (6 bases). Germline values: CDR1 SGHTA, CDR2 FQGNSA. The CDR3 contains 16 residues. Trimming cost V 5 bases and J 2 bases, with 15 bases left between them.

The rearrangement joins TRBV5-1 to TRBJ2-3, with 9 bases lining up with TRBD1. Trimming at V came to 4 bases and at J to 4 bases, leaving 4 bases not matched to a gene. Germline CDR1 SGHRS, CDR2 YFSETQ. The CDR3 is 14 residues long. CDR3 in DNA: TGCGCCAGCAGCGAAACAGGGGGCCCAGATACGCAGTATTTT. Translating gives CASSETGGPDTQYF.

This clonotype was counted ten times or more. V gene TRBV12-3 or TRBV12-4 combines with J gene TRBJ1-4, with TRBD1 matching 7 bases. The junction had 9 bases not matched to a gene; V was cut back by 6 bases and J by 8 bases. CDR3 size: 14 residues. The CDR3 DNA reads as TGTGCCAGCAGCTTAAGGCAGGGGGGCGAAAAACTGTTTTTT. This sequence encodes CASSLRQGGEKLFF.

Ten or more counts support this clonotype. This chain uses TRBV20-1 with TRBJ2-3; perhaps D is TRBD1 or TRBD2 (5 bases each). Germline CDR1 and CDR2: DFQATT and SNEGSKA (reference sequence). V was shortened by 5 bases and J by 1 base, with 13 bases between the two germline ends. The CDR3 extends over 14 amino acids. The chain's CDR3 is CSALRGAGTDTQYF. The CDR3 DNA is TGCAGTGCTCTAAGAGGGGCCGGCACAGATACGCAGTATTTT.

This clonotype was counted only a few times. The rearrangement joins TRBV13 to TRBJ2-7, with TRBD2 matching 14 bases. The CDR3 runs to 14 residues. The V and J ends lost 4 bases and 6 bases, in that order; junction bases with no gene match: 2. Looked up from germline, CDR1 is PRHDT and CDR2 is FYEKMQ (reference sequence). As DNA, the CDR3 is TGTGCCAGCAGCTCGACTAGCGGGGGGGCCGAGCAGTACTTC. It specifies CASSSTSGGAEQYF.

The chain joins TRBV7-9 to TRBJ2-5; 12 nucleotides align to TRBD2. Germline V gives CDR1 SEHNR, CDR2 FQNEAQ (reference sequence). There are 16 residues in the CDR3. The trim removed 2 bases at V and 4 bases at J, leaving 5 bases unmatched. The CDR3 sequence is CASSLRLAGVPETQYF. CDR3 DNA: TGTGCCAGCAGCTTAAGACTAGCGGGAGTACCAGAGACCCAGTACTTC.